These T cell receptor beta chains were read from a single sample in a study of T cells in Graves' hyperthyroidism and ophthalmopathy. TCRdb recomputed calls from the multiplex PCR reads with MiXCR, one row per CDR3 protein. The sample consists of hundreds of thousands of distinct CDR3 sequences, roughly 40% of them appearing once. The sample taken for sequencing was blood. These receptors were obtained from a man aged 18 to 29 with Graves' hyperthyroidism. CDR3s include the opening cysteine and the closing phenylalanine or tryptophan. D genes are given only for firm matches. Clone size appears in some rows only: once, few, many, or a class for an expanded clone.

J gene: TRBJ1-4; clone size: many; D gene: TRBD1; V gene: TRBV19; CDR3 protein: CASSPWTGMDEKLFF; CDR3 DNA: TGTGCCAGTAGCCCTTGGACAGGGATGGATGAAAAACTGTTTTTT
J gene: TRBJ1-2; clone size: many; D gene: .; V gene: TRBV7-9; CDR3 protein: CASSLRLGSYGYTF; CDR3 DNA: TGTGCCAGCAGCTTAAGGTTGGGGAGCTATGGCTACACCTTC
J gene: TRBJ1-5; clone size: many; D gene: .; V gene: TRBV7-9; CDR3 protein: CASSSGQQNQPQHF; CDR3 DNA: TGTGCCAGCAGCTCTGGACAGCAGAATCAGCCCCAGCATTTT
J gene: TRBJ1-6; clone size: .; D gene: TRBD1; V gene: TRBV9; CDR3 protein: CASSQAGTGKNSPLHF; CDR3 DNA: TGTGCCAGCTCACAAGCCGGGACAGGGAAGAATTCACCCCTCCACTTT
J gene: TRBJ2-5; clone size: .; D gene: .; V gene: TRBV20-1; CDR3 protein: CSAGGDSQETQYF; CDR3 DNA: TGCAGTGCTGGGGGAGACTCACAAGAGACCCAGTACTTC
J gene: TRBJ2-5; clone size: .; D gene: .; V gene: TRBV20-1; CDR3 protein: CSARASGWPRSPETQYF; CDR3 DNA: TGCAGTGCTAGGGCTTCCGGTTGGCCCCGAAGCCCAGAGACCCAGTACTTC
J gene: TRBJ2-7; clone size: .; D gene: .; V gene: TRBV7-9; CDR3 protein: CASTADGYEQYF; CDR3 DNA: TGTGCCAGCACCGCGGACGGCTACGAGCAGTACTTC
J gene: TRBJ1-1; clone size: few; D gene: .; V gene: TRBV14; CDR3 protein: CASSQDPWGATEAFF; CDR3 DNA: TGTGCCAGCAGCCAAGATCCTTGGGGGGCTACTGAAGCTTTCTTT
J gene: TRBJ1-2; clone size: many; D gene: .; V gene: TRBV7-9; CDR3 protein: CASSLRDPGGYTF; CDR3 DNA: TGTGCCAGCAGCTTGAGGGACCCGGGTGGCTACACCTTC
J gene: TRBJ2-7; clone size: many; D gene: .; V gene: TRBV5-1; CDR3 protein: CASSLGGVDEQYF; CDR3 DNA: TGCGCCAGCAGCTTGGGAGGGGTGGACGAGCAGTACTTC
J gene: TRBJ2-7; clone size: .; D gene: .; V gene: TRBV29-1; CDR3 protein: CSASSVSGYEQYF; CDR3 DNA: TGCAGCGCCAGCAGTGTATCGGGCTACGAGCAGTACTTC
J gene: TRBJ1-5; clone size: once; D gene: .; V gene: TRBV7-2; CDR3 protein: CASSLSGIRQPQHF; CDR3 DNA: TGTGCCAGCAGCTTGAGTGGGATCCGACAGCCCCAGCATTTT
J gene: TRBJ1-4; clone size: .; D gene: .; V gene: TRBV4-1; CDR3 protein: CASSQATQVWDEKLFF; CDR3 DNA: TGCGCCAGCAGCCAAGCCACACAGGTCTGGGATGAAAAACTGTTTTTT
J gene: TRBJ2-7; clone size: few; D gene: .; V gene: TRBV12-3/TRBV12-4; CDR3 protein: CASRLEREEGGQYF; CDR3 DNA: TGTGCCAGCAGACTCGAAAGAGAGGAGGGCGGGCAGTACTTC
J gene: TRBJ2-7; clone size: .; D gene: TRBD1; V gene: TRBV7-2; CDR3 protein: CASSPRDRGTGEQYF; CDR3 DNA: TGTGCCAGCAGCCCACGGGACAGGGGAACGGGGGAGCAGTACTTC
J gene: TRBJ2-6; clone size: .; D gene: TRBD2; V gene: TRBV7-9; CDR3 protein: CASSLDDGTSGTSGANVLTF; CDR3 DNA: TGTGCCAGCAGCTTAGATGACGGGACTAGCGGGACTTCTGGGGCCAACGTCCTGACTTTC
J gene: TRBJ2-7; clone size: .; D gene: .; V gene: TRBV11-2; CDR3 protein: CASSALGINNEQYF; CDR3 DNA: TGTGCCAGCAGTGCCTTGGGGATAAACAACGAGCAGTACTTC
J gene: TRBJ2-7; clone size: few; D gene: .; V gene: TRBV5-1; CDR3 protein: CASSLVRLTTPHEQYF; CDR3 DNA: TGCGCCAGCAGCTTGGTGAGGTTAACCACCCCCCACGAGCAGTACTTC